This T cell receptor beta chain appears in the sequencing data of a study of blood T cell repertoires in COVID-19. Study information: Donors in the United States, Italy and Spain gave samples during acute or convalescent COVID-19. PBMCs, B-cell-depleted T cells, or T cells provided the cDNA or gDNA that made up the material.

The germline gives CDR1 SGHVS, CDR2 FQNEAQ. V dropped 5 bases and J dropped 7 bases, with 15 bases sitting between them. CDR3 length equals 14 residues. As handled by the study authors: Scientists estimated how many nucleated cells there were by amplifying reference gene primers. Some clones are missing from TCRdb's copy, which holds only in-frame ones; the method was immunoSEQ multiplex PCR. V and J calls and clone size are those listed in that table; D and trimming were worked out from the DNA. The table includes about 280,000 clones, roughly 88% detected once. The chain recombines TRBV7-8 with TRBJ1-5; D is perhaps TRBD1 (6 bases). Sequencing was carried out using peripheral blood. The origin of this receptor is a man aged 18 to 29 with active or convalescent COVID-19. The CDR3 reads CASSPVRGEQPQHF. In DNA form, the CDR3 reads TGTGCCAGCAGCCCCGTCAGGGGTGAACAGCCCCAGCATTTT.